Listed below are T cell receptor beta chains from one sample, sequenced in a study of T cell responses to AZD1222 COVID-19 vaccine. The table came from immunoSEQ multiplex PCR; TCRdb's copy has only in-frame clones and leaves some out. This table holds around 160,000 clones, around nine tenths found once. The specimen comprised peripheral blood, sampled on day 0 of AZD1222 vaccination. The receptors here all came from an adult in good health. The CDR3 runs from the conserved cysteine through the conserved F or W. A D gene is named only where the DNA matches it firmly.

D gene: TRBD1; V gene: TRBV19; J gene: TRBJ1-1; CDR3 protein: CASSMGQMNTEAFF
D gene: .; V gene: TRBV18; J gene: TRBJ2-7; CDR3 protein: CASSPVKTHSYEQYF
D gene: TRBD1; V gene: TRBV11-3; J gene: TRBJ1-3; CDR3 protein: CASSPYTTGSREDTIYF
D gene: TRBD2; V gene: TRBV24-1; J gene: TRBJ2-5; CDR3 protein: CATSDPGLAGVYQETQYF
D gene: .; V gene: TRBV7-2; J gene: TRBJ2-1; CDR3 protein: CASTLLGSASYNEQFF
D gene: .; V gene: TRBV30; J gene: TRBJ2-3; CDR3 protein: CAWGLKRGQTDTQYF
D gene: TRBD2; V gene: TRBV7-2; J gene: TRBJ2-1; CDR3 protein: CASNSDGQRGYNEQFF
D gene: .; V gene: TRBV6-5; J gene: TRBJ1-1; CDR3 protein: CASSGMNTEAFF
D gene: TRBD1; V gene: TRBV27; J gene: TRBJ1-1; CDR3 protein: CASSPLGDRGRGFTEAFF
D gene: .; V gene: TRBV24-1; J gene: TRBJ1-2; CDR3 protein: CATKPGAGGYTF
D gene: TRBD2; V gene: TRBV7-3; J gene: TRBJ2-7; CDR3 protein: CASSQGASGAYEQYF
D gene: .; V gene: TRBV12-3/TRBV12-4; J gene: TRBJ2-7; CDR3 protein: CASSLLGEQYF
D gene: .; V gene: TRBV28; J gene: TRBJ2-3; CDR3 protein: CASIDYRGGTDTQYF
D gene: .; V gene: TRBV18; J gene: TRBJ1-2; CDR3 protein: CASSPGGDNYGYTF
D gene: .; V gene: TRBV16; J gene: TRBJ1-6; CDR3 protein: CASTPGRDSPLHF
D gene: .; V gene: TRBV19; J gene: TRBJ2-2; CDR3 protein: CASSTSFGPGNTGELFF
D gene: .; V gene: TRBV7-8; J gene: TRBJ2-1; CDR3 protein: CASSLLGRDMINEQFF
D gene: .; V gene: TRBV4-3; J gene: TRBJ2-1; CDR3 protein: CASSQARGREQFF
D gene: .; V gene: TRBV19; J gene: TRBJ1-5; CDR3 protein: CASSILGNQPQHF
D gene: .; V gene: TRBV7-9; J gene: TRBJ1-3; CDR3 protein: CASSFDSVSGNTIYF
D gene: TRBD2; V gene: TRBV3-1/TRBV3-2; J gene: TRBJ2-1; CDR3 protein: CASSQVPRTSGSGSYNEQFF
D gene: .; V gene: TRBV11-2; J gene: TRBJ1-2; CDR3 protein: CASSLDTGNYGYTF
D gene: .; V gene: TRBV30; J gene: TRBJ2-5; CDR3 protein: CAWTQGEETQYF
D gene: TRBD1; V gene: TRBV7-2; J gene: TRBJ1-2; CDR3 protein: CASSSDRVGNGYTF
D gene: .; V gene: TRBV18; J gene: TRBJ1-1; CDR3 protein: CASSPRSTADTEAFF
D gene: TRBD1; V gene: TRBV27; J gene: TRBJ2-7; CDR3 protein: CASSSPGQGLYEQYF
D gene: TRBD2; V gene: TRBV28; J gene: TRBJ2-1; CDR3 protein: CASSSPRVRGDYNEQFF
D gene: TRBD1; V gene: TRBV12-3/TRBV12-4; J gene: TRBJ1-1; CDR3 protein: CASSPQGAGSAFF
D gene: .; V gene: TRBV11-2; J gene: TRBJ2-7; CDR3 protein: CASSPLQAYEQYF
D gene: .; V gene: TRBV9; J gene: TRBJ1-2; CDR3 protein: CASSKGSEGYTF
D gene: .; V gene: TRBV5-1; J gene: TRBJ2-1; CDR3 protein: CASSLDLHNEQFF
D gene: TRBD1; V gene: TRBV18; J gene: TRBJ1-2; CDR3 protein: CASSLAGTGGFYGYGYTF
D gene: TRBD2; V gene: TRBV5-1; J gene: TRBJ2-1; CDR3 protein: CASSSEVTSGGPSYNEQFF
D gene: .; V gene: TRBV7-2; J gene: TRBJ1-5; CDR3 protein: CASSPSWGDVQPQHF
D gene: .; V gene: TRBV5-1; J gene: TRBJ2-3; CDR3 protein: CASFRGGGDTQYF
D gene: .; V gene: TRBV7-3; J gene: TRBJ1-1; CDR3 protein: CASSLGWNTEAFF
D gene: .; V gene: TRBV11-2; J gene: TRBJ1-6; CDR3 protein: CASSLRGAGNSPLHF
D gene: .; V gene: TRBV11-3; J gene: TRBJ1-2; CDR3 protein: CASSRLKANYGYTF
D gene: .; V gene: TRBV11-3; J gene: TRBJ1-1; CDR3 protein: CASSTNTEAFF
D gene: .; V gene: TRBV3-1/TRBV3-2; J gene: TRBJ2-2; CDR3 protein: CASSPRGNHGELFF
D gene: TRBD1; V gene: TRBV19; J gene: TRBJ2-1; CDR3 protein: CASRPTGGPYNEQFF
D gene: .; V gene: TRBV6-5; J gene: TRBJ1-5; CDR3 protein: CASSPGMYQPQHF
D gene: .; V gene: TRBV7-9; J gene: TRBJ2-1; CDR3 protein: CASSAIGHEQFF
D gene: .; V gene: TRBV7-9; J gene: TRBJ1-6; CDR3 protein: CASSFPPGGHNSPLHF
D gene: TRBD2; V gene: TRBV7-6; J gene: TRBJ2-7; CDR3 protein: CASSLRGGVSYEQYF